Each of the 3 T cell receptor beta chains below was sequenced from the same sample in a study of regulatory T cells in long-lasting Graves disease. This sample's time point: newly diagnosed GD, antithyroid drugs for less than 3 months. PBMC-extracted RNA yielded the TCR library. Construction of TCR beta libraries relied on iRepertoire HTBI primers and on Arm-PCR targeting CDR3 regions. From the multiplex PCR reads, TCRdb called clonotypes with MiXCR, one entry per CDR3 protein. In the table there are around 250,000 distinct CDR3 sequences, under 20% of which are singletons. These sequences were also reported in another study, on T cells in Graves' hyperthyroidism and ophthalmopathy.

Material: peripheral blood mononuclear cells (PBMCs), obtained at new diagnosis, from a patient treated with antithyroid drugs. The origin of the receptors is a woman aged 30 to 39 with Graves disease.

In its sample, this clonotype was seen a few times. The V and J genes are TRBV19 and TRBJ2-2, with a tentative D call TRBD1 (6 bases). Trimming pared 4 bases from V and 6 bases from J, leaving 12 bases between. CDR3 length: 14 amino acids. Germline values: CDR1 LNHDA, CDR2 SQIVND (reference sequence). The CDR3 loop is CASSKGTSAGELFF. CDR3 nucleotides: TGTGCCAGTAGTAAGGGGACAAGCGCCGGGGAGCTGTTTTTT.

Comment on this clonotype: Its ends do not fully match the called genes, so a read error is possible. The genes are TRBV7-9 and TRBJ2-6; perhaps TRBD2 as D (5 bases). The CDR3 is made up of 15 amino acids. Germline lookup yields CDR1 SEHNR and CDR2 FQNEAQ (reference sequence). CDR3 coding DNA: TGTGCCAGCAACTTAGTGGAGGCTGGGGCCAACGTCCTGACTTTC. Its protein product is CASNLVEAGANVLTF.

For this clonotype: A single base separates this from a much larger clone, so it may be a read error. CDR3 in DNA: TGTGCCACCAGCAGGGATCTGGGACGGACGATTGAAGCTTTCTTT. This codes for CATSRDLGRTIEAFF. The chain recombines TRBV15 with TRBJ1-1; D possibly corresponds to TRBD1 (5 bases). The ends were cut back, 3 bases at V and 7 bases at J, with 18 bases in the middle. Germline CDR1 reads LNHNV; CDR2 reads YYDKDF (reference sequence). The CDR3 length is 15 residues.